These 26 T cell receptor beta chains share one sample of origin, sequenced in a study of graft-versus-host responses after intestinal transplantation. TCRdb's copy holds only in-frame clones and misses some; the assay was immunoSEQ multiplex PCR. The sample contains tens of thousands of clones, roughly 92% of which appear only once. Their antigens are not known. Sequenced here: unstimulated CD4+ T cells sorted from spleen or lymph node cells, sampled before intestinal transplant. The receptor source for this set is a human donor who received an intestinal transplant.

The chain joins TRBV30 to TRBJ2-7; TRBD2 matches at 7 bases. Germline V lookup: CDR1 GTSNPN, CDR2 SVGIG (reference sequence). Trimming at V came to 7 bases and at J to 0 bases, leaving 6 bases not matched to a gene. This CDR3 is built from 13 residues. CDR3 in DNA: TGTGCCTTAGGGGCTAGCGGCTCCTACGAGCAGTACTTC. This gives the protein CALGASGSYEQYF.

This chain joins TRBV7-8 and TRBJ1-3, with D perhaps TRBD1 (6 bases). Germline CDR1 reads SGHVS; CDR2 reads FQNEAQ. The CDR3 consists of 14 residues. V shed 5 bases and J shed 3 bases, with 11 bases lying between them. The CDR3 loop is CASSAQGGGNTIYF. CDR3 nucleotide sequence: TGTGCCAGCAGCGCACAGGGCGGTGGAAACACCATATATTTT.

This chain uses TRBV9 with TRBJ2-1, with 11 positions matching TRBD2. Germline V CDR1 and CDR2: SGDLS, YYNGEE. J lost 6 bases, V lost 0 bases, and 8 bases had no gene match. The CDR3 is 17 amino acids. CDR3 loop: CASSVARGLAAINEQFF. The CDR3 DNA follows: TGTGCCAGCAGCGTAGCTAGGGGACTAGCGGCTATCAATGAGCAGTTCTTC.

This clone has just one count. The V gene is TRBV18, the J gene TRBJ2-1; D is undetermined. The CDR3 length is 16 residues. Trimming removed 0 bases at V and 2 bases at J, with 11 bases between. Looked up from germline, CDR1 is KGHSH and CDR2 is LQKENI. The CDR3 here is CASSPPIRTTYNEQFF. The CDR3 DNA sequence: TGTGCCAGCTCACCACCGATACGGACCACCTACAATGAGCAGTTCTTC.

V is TRBV6-1 and J is TRBJ2-1, with TRBD1 matching over 9 bases. Unmatched junction bases numbered 5, after V lost 1 base and J lost 1 base. The germline CDR1 and CDR2 sequences are MNHNS and SASEGT. The CDR3 contains 17 residues. The CDR3, as DNA: TGTGCCAGCAGTGAAGGTACAGGGGGCGCGTCCTACAATGAGCAGTTCTTC. Protein product: CASSEGTGGASYNEQFF.

This chain links TRBV30 with TRBJ2-1; D is uncertain. The CDR3 is 12 residues long. V was shortened by 1 base and J by 7 bases, with 8 bases between the two germline ends. The V gene's germline CDR1 is GTSNPN and CDR2 SVGIG (reference sequence). CDR3: CAWSGAHNEQFF. DNA of the CDR3: TGTGCCTGGAGTGGGGCGCATAATGAGCAGTTCTTC.

This chain joins TRBV27 and TRBJ2-5; D is unclear. Germline CDR1 is MNHEY and CDR2 is SMNVEV (reference sequence). With 4 bases removed from V and 2 bases from J, the gap between germline ends came to 17 bases. The CDR3 is 16 amino acids. Here the CDR3 DNA reads TGTGCCAGCAGTTCAGACCATCGTCGGCGTCAAGAGACCCAGTACTTC. As protein: CASSSDHRRRQETQYF.

This chain uses TRBV15 with TRBJ2-2; D not certain. CDR3 size: 13 residues. V lost 5 bases to trimming and J lost 4 bases, with 8 bases between them. Per the germline V gene, CDR1 is LNHNV and CDR2 is YYDKDF (reference sequence). The CDR3 protein is CATSQRGTGELFF. In nucleotides, the CDR3 is TGTGCCACCAGCCAGCGTGGCACCGGGGAGCTGTTTTTT.

This clone has more than one count but fewer than ten. The chain is built from TRBV14 and TRBJ1-3; D not certain. V dropped 4 bases and J dropped 4 bases, with 14 bases sitting between them. This CDR3 has 15 residues. The germline V gene has CDR1 SGHDN and CDR2 FVKESK. The CDR3 sequence is CASSRRLGDGNTIYF. The CDR3 nucleotides read TGTGCCAGCAGCCGCCGTTTAGGTGACGGAAACACCATATATTTT.

This clone was seen a handful of times. V gene TRBV5-1 combines with J gene TRBJ2-5; 9 bases map to TRBD2. The CDR3 consists of 13 residues. CDR1 is SGHRS and CDR2 is YFSETQ in the germline V gene. V was pared by 4 bases and J by 4 bases, with 2 bases of the junction left unmatched. CDR3 sequence (DNA): TGCGCCAGCAGCGGCGGGGGGGCAGAGACCCAGTACTTC. It translates to CASSGGGAETQYF. The full variable domain, in which reference TRBV5-1 and TRBJ2-5 provide the parts outside the CDR3, is KAGVTQTPRYLIKTRGQQVTLSCSPISGHRSVSWYQQTPGQGLQFLFEYFSETQRNKGNFPGRFSGRQFSNSRSEMNVSTLELGDSALYLCASSGGGAETQYFGPGTRLLVL.

V and J are TRBV11-3 and TRBJ1-1; D not resolved. Germline-derived CDR1 and CDR2 are SGHNT and YENEEA. This CDR3 is 16 amino acids long. V was shortened by 5 bases and J by 1 base, with 17 bases between the two germline ends. The CDR3 reads CASSTNPPEPNTEAFF. In nucleotides, the CDR3 is TGTGCCAGCAGCACGAACCCACCAGAACCGAACACTGAAGCTTTCTTT.

V gene TRBV19 combines with J gene TRBJ1-5; D gene ambiguous. The CDR3 is 16 amino acids. Germline CDR1 reads LNHDA; CDR2 reads SQIVND (reference sequence). The V and J ends lost 2 bases and 7 bases respectively, with 18 bases between them. The CDR3 loop reads CASSILPGPVGQPQHF. The CDR3 bases are TGTGCCAGTAGTATACTGCCAGGACCTGTGGGGCAGCCCCAGCATTTT.

V and J are TRBV28 and TRBJ2-1, with D possibly being TRBD1 (6 bases). Germline assignment: CDR1 MDHEN and CDR2 SYDVKM. CDR3 length: 16 residues. The ends were cut back, 4 bases at V and 0 bases at J, with 13 bases in the middle. CDR3 bases: TGTGCCAGCAGTTCGCCACAGGGAATCTCCTACAATGAGCAGTTCTTC. Translated: CASSSPQGISYNEQFF.

This rearrangement joins TRBV27 to TRBJ2-2; TRBD1 aligns across 7 bases. With 6 bases clipped from V and 4 bases from J, the junction kept 8 bases outside the gene matches. This CDR3 contains 15 residues. Germline CDR1 and CDR2: MNHEY and SMNVEV (reference sequence). CDR3 sequence reads: CASSQQGRGTGELFF. CDR3 DNA: TGTGCCAGCAGCCAACAGGGGCGCGGCACCGGGGAGCTGTTTTTT.

V is TRBV6-6 and J is TRBJ1-6; no firm D call. The V end was cut by 5 bases, the J end by 9 bases, with 14 bases between. From germline, CDR1 is MNHNY and CDR2 SVGAGI (reference sequence). The CDR3 is 14 amino acids. CDR3 sequence (DNA): TGTGCCAGCAGTCCCCCGAGAGATATTTCACCCCTCCACTTT. The encoded protein is CASSPPRDISPLHF.

The chain couples TRBV5-1 to TRBJ1-1; the D is unclear. V was shortened by 7 bases and J by 0 bases, with 13 bases between the two germline ends. CDR3 length: 14 residues. Germline values: CDR1 SGHRS, CDR2 YFSETQ. The CDR3 nucleotides read TGCGCCAGCGGGCGAGGGTCCTTGAACACTGAAGCTTTCTTT. This gives the protein CASGRGSLNTEAFF.

There are a few counts of this clone. This chain uses TRBV6-5 with TRBJ1-1, with TRBD1 as a possible D gene (5 bases). In germline, CDR1 is MNHEY, CDR2 SVGAGI. CDR3 length: 15 residues. V shed 0 bases and J shed 9 bases, with 17 bases lying between them. The CDR3 is CASSYSIQGRVQAFF. Written as DNA, the CDR3 is TGTGCCAGCAGTTACTCGATCCAGGGTCGGGTCCAAGCTTTCTTT.

V and J are TRBV5-1 and TRBJ2-7; D is undetermined. V was clipped by 4 bases and J by 4 bases, with 6 bases between them. Germline-derived CDR1 and CDR2 are SGHRS and YFSETQ. This CDR3 has 11 residues. The CDR3 loop reads CASSNGYEQYF. The CDR3 bases are TGCGCCAGCAGCAACGGTTACGAGCAGTACTTC.

The CDR3 DNA is TGCGCCAGCAGCTGGGGACAGTCAAACACTGAAGCTTTCTTT. Encoded protein: CASSWGQSNTEAFF. The rearrangement uses TRBV5-1 and TRBJ1-1; 7 bases are shared with TRBD1. There are 14 residues in the CDR3. Germline values: CDR1 SGHRS, CDR2 YFSETQ. V lost 3 bases to trimming and J lost 2 bases; unmatched junction nucleotides: 4.

The chain links TRBV4-2 to TRBJ2-3, with D perhaps TRBD2 (6 bases). Germline V gene lookup returns CDR1 LGHNA and CDR2 YNFKEQ. V lost 4 bases and J 1 base, leaving 12 bases between the germline ends. This CDR3 has 15 amino acids. The CDR3 DNA is TGTGCCAGCAGCCTCCGGGGAGGCGGCACAGATACGCAGTATTTT. It codes for CASSLRGGGTDTQYF.

V is TRBV6-6 and J is TRBJ1-4; 9 nucleotides align to TRBD1. J was trimmed by 11 bases and V by 4 bases; bases with no gene match: 14. This CDR3 comprises 16 residues. Germline assignment: CDR1 MNHNY and CDR2 SVGAGI (reference sequence). Here the CDR3 DNA reads TGTGCCAGCAGTTTCGAGACCGGGACAGGGTTGTCGAAACTGTTTTTT. This encodes CASSFETGTGLSKLFF.

This clone has just one count. The chain links TRBV2 to TRBJ2-7; D call uncertain. CDR3 length equals 11 residues. Trimming removed 7 bases from V and 7 bases from J, with 11 bases in between. The germline CDR1 and CDR2 sequences are SNHLY and FYNNEI. This chain's CDR3 is CASKISDEQYF. The DNA for the CDR3 is TGTGCCAGCAAGATCTCAGATGAGCAGTACTTC.

V and J are TRBV5-4 and TRBJ2-2; either TRBD1 or TRBD2 may fit D (6 bases each). The CDR3 runs to 19 residues. The V end was cut by 0 bases, the J end by 0 bases, with 18 bases between. Germline V CDR1 and CDR2: SGHNT, YYREEE (reference sequence). The DNA for the CDR3 is TGTGCCAGCAGCTTGGCCCCTTACAGGGACTTTACGAACACCGGGGAGCTGTTTTTT. Translated: CASSLAPYRDFTNTGELFF.

As to this clone: The junction differs from germline at one of its ends, possibly a read error. Other DNA sequences in the sample encode the same CDR3. This chain connects TRBV5-6 to TRBJ1-2, with no clear D. The CDR3 is made up of 13 amino acids. Germline CDR1 is SGHDT and CDR2 is YYEEEE. CDR3: CASSLGPNYGYTF. CDR3 sequence (DNA): TGTGCCAGCAGCTTAGGGCCAAACTATGGTTACACCTTC. Variable domain in full (rest from reference TRBV5-6 and TRBJ1-2): DAGVTQSPTHLIKTRGQQVTLRCSPKSGHDTVSWYQQALGQGPQFIFQYYEEEERQRGNFPDRFSGHQFPNYSSELNVNALLLGDSALYLCASSLGPNYGYTFGSGTRLTVV.

The chain carries TRBV9 and TRBJ2-4; 11 nucleotides match TRBD1. This CDR3 spans 14 amino acids. Germline CDR1 is SGDLS and CDR2 is YYNGEE. Trimming at V came to 4 bases and at J to 9 bases, leaving 6 bases not matched to a gene. CDR3 loop: CASSPRTGGGIQYF. CDR3 sequence (DNA): TGTGCCAGCAGCCCACGGACAGGGGGCGGCATTCAGTACTTC.

This CDR3 is CASSFLSGANVLTF. CDR3 nucleotides: TGTGCCAGCAGCTTTCTCTCTGGGGCCAACGTCCTGACTTTC. The chain links TRBV11-1 to TRBJ2-6; D remains unclear. Trimming took off 3 bases at V and 0 bases at J, with 3 bases between the two ends. Germline V lookup: CDR1 SGHAT, CDR2 FQDESV (reference sequence). This CDR3 is built from 14 residues.